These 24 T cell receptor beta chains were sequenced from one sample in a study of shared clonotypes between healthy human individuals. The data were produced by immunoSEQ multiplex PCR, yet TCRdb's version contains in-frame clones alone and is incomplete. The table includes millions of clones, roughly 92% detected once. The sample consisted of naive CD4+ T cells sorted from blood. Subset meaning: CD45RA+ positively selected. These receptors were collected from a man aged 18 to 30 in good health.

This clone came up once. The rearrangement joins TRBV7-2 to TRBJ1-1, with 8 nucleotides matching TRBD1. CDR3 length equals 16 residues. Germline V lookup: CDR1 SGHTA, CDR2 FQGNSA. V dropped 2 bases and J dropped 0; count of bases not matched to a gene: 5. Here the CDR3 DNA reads TGTGCCAGCAGCTTATTCACAGGGGGGATGAACACTGAAGCTTTCTTT. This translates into CASSLFTGGMNTEAFF.

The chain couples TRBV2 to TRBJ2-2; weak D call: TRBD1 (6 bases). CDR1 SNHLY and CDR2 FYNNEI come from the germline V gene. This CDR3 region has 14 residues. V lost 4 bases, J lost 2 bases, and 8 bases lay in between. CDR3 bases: TGTGCCAGCAGTGTACAGGGTAACACCGGGGAGCTGTTTTTT. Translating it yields CASSVQGNTGELFF.

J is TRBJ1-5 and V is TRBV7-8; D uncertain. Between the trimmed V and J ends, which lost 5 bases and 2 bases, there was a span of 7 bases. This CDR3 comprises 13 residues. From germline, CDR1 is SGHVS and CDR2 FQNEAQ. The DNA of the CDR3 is TGTGCCAGCAGCCCTGGGGGCAATCAGCCCCAGCATTTT. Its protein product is CASSPGGNQPQHF.

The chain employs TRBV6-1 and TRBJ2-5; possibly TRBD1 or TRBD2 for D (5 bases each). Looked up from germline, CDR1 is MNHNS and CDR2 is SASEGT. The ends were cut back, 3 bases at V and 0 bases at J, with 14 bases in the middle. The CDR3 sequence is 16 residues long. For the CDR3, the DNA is TGTGCCAGCAGTGACCCTTTGAGGGGTGACCAAGAGACCCAGTACTTC. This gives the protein CASSDPLRGDQETQYF.

The CDR3 reads CASSPVPLEQYF. CDR3 DNA sequence: TGTGCCAGCTCACCTGTCCCCCTCGAGCAGTACTTC. V usage is TRBV18 and J usage is TRBJ2-7, with D hard to call. The CDR3 length is 12 residues. Germline assignment: CDR1 KGHSH and CDR2 LQKENI. V was shortened by 3 bases and J by 6 bases, with 9 bases between the two germline ends.

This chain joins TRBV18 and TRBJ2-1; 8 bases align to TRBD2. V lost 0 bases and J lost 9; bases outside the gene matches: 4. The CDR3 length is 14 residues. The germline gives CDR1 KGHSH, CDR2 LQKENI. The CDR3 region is CASSPPSGRGEQFF. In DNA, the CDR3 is TGTGCCAGCTCACCACCGAGCGGGAGAGGTGAGCAGTTCTTC.

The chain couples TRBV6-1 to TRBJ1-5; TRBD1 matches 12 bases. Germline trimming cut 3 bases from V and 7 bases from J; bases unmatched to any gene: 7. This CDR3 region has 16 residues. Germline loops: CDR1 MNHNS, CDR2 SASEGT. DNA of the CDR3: TGTGCCAGCAGTGAGGGACAGGGGGCGTATAACCAGCCCCAGCATTTT. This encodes CASSEGQGAYNQPQHF.

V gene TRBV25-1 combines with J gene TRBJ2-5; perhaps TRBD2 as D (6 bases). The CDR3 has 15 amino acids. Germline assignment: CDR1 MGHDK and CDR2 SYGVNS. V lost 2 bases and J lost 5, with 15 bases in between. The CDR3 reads CASSEVRGIGETQYF. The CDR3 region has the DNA TGTGCCAGCAGTGAAGTACGGGGGATTGGGGAGACCCAGTACTTC.

The CDR3 region has the DNA TGTGCCAGCAGCTTCAGCGGGACGGGATACGTACGGTTGTACAATGAGCAGTTCTTC. Translation: CASSFSGTGYVRLYNEQFF. The rearrangement joins TRBV7-2 to TRBJ2-1, with 7 bases that match TRBD2. The V gene's germline CDR1 is SGHTA and CDR2 FQGNSA. V lost 3 bases and J lost 4; bases outside the gene matches: 18. This CDR3 spans 19 amino acids.

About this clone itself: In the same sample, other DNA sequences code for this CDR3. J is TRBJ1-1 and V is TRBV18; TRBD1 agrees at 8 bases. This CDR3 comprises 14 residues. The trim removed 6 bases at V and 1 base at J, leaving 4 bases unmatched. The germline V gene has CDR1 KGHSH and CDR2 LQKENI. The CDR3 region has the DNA TGTGCCAGCTCCCCCGGGACAGGGAACACTGAAGCTTTCTTT. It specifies CASSPGTGNTEAFF. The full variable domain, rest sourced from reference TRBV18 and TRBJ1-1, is NAGVMQNPRHLVRRRGQEARLRCSPMKGHSHVYWYRQLPEEGLKFMVYLQKENIIDESGMPKERFSAEFPKEGPSILRIQQVVRGDSAAYFCASSPGTGNTEAFFGQGTRLTVV.

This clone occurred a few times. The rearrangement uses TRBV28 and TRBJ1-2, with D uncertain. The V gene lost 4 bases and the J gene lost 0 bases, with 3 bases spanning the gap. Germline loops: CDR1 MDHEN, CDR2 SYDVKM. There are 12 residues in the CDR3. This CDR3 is CASSSPNYGYTF. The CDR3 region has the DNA TGTGCCAGCAGTTCTCCTAACTATGGCTACACCTTC.

The CDR3 is CASSYDSTRGYTF. Written as DNA, the CDR3 is TGTGCCAGCAGCTACGACAGCACTAGGGGCTACACCTTC. The chain carries TRBV6-5 and TRBJ1-2; TRBD1 might be the D (5 bases). V lost 6 bases and J lost 8, with 16 bases in between. The CDR3 sequence is 13 residues long. The germline V gene encodes CDR1 MNHEY and CDR2 SVGAGI.

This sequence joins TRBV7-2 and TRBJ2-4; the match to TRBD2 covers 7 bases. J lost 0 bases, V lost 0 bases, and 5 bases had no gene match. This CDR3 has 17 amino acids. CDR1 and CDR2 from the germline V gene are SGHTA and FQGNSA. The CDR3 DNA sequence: TGTGCCAGCAGCTTAGCGTCTAGCGGCTTAGCCAAAAACATTCAGTACTTC. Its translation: CASSLASSGLAKNIQYF.

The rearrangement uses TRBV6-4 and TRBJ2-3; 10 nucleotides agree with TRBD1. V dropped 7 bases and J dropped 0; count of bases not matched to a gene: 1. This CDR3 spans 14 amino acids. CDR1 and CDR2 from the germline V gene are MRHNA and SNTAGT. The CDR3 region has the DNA TGTGCCAGCAAGGGACAGGGGAGCACAGATACGCAGTATTTT. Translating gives CASKGQGSTDTQYF.

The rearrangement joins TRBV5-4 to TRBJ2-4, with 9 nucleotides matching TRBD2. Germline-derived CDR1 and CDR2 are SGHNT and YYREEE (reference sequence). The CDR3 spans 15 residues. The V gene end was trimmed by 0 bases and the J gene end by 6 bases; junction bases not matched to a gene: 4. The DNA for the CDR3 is TGTGCCAGCAGCTTGGGTAGCGGGGGACGAAACATTCAGTACTTC. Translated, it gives CASSLGSGGRNIQYF.

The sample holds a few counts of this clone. The CDR3 sequence: CASKAGSEGYTF. The CDR3 region has the DNA TGTGCCAGCAAGGCAGGAAGTGAGGGCTACACCTTC. The chain joins TRBV2 to TRBJ1-2; D gene ambiguous. Trimming pared 7 bases from V and 8 bases from J, leaving 14 bases between. This CDR3 region has 12 residues. Germline V gives CDR1 SNHLY, CDR2 FYNNEI. The full variable domain, with the rest looked up from reference TRBV2 and TRBJ1-2, is EPEVTQTPSHQVTQMGQEVILRCVPISNHLYFYWYRQILGQKVEFLVSFYNNEISEKSEIFDDQFSVERPDGSNFTLKIRSTKLEDSAMYFCASKAGSEGYTFGSGTRLTVV.

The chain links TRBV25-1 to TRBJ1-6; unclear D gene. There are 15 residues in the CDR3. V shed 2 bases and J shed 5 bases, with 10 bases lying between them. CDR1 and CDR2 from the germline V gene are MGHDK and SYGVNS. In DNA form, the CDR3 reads TGTGCCAGCAGTGAAGGAGGGCTACATAATTCACCCCTCCACTTT. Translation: CASSEGGLHNSPLHF.

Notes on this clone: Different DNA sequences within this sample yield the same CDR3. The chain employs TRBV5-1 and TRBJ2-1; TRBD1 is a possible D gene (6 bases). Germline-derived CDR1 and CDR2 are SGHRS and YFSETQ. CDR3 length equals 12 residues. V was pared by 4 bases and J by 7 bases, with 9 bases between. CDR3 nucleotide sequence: TGCGCCAGCAGCCCGGACAGAAATGAGCAGTTCTTC. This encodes CASSPDRNEQFF.

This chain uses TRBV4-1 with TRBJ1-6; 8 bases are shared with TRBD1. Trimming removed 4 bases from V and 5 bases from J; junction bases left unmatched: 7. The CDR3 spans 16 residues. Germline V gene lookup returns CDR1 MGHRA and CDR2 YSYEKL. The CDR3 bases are TGCGCCAGCAGCCCGCAGGGGGCTGCCAATAATTCACCCCTCCACTTT. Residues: CASSPQGAANNSPLHF.

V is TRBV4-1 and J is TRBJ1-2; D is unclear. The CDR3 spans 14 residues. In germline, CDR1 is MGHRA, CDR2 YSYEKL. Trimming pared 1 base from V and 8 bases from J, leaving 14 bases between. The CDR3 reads CASSQVGGGGGYTF. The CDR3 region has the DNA TGCGCCAGCAGCCAAGTAGGCGGCGGTGGCGGCTACACCTTC.

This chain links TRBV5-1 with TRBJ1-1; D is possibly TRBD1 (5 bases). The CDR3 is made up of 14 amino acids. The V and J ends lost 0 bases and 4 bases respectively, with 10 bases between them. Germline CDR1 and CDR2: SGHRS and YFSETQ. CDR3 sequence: CASSLEGAPTEAFF. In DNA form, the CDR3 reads TGCGCCAGCAGCTTGGAAGGGGCCCCCACTGAAGCTTTCTTT.

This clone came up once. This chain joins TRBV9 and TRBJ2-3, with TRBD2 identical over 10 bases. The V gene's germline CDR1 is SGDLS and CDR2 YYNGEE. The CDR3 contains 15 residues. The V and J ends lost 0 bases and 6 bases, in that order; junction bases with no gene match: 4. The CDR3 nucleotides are TGTGCCAGCAGCGTAGAGGGAGCGGGGGGGGATACGCAGTATTTT. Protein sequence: CASSVEGAGGDTQYF. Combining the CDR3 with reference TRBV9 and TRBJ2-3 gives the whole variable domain DSGVTQTPKHLITATGQRVTLRCSPRSGDLSVYWYQQSLDQGLQFLIQYYNGEERAKGNILERFSAQQFPDLHSELNLSSLELGDSALYFCASSVEGAGGDTQYFGPGTRLTVL.

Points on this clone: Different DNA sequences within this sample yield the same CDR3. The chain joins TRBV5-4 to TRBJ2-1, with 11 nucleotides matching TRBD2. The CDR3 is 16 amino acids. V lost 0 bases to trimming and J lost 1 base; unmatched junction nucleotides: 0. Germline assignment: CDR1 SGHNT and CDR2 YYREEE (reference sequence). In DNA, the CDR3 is TGTGCCAGCAGCTTGGGGACTAGCGGGTCCTACAATGAGCAGTTCTTC. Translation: CASSLGTSGSYNEQFF.

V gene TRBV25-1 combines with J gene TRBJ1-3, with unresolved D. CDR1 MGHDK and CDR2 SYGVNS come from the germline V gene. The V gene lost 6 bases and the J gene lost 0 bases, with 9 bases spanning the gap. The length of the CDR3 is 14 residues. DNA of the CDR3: TGTGCCAGCAGCGCCATCCCCTCTGGAAACACCATATATTTT. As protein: CASSAIPSGNTIYF.